This TCR beta chain was recorded in a study of blood T cell repertoires in COVID-19. The germline CDR1 and CDR2 sequences are MNHNS and SASEGT. The CDR3 has 19 amino acids. The trim removed 1 base at V and 0 bases at J, leaving 7 bases unmatched. Generated by immunoSEQ multiplex PCR, the TCRdb table keeps only in-frame clones and is missing some. Of more than 60,000 clones in the sample, 90% were seen once. The sequence came from a man over 45 with acute or convalescent COVID-19. Input material: peripheral blood. The chain has TRBV6-1 and TRBJ2-1, with 12 bases identical to TRBD2. The CDR3 DNA reads as TGTGCCAGCAGTGAAGTGGGGACTAGCGGGTATTCCTCCTACAATGAGCAGTTCTTC. This sequence encodes CASSEVGTSGYSSYNEQFF.